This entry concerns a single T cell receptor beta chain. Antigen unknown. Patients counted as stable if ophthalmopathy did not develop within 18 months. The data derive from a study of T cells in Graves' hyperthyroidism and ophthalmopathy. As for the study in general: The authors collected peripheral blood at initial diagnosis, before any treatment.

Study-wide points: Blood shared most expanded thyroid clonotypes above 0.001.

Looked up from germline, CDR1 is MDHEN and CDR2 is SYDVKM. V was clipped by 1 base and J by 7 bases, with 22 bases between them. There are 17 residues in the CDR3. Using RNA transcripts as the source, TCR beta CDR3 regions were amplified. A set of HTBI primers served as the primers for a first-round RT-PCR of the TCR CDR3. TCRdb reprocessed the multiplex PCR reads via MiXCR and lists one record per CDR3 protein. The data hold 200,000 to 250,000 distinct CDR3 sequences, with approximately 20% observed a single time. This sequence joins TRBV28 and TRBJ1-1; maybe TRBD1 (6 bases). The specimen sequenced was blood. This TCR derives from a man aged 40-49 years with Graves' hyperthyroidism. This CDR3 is CASSLFRTSGGAREAFF. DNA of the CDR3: TGTGCCAGCAGTTTATTTCGGACTAGCGGGGGGGCCCGTGAAGCTTTCTTT.